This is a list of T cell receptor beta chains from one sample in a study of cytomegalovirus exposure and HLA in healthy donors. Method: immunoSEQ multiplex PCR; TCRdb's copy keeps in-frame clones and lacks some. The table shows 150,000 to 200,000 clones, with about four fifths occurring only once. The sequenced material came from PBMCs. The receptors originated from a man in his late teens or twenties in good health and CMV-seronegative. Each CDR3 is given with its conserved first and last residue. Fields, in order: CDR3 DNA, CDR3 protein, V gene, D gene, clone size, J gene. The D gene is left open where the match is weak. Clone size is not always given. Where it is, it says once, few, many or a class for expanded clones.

TGTGCCAGCAGCCTGGACCGCGTGGGAGTGAACACTGAAGCTTTCTTT CASSLDRVGVNTEAFF TRBV7-2 NA NA TRBJ1-1
TGTGCCTGGAGCCGCGGCCTAGCGGACACCGGGGAGCTGTTTTTT CAWSRGLADTGELFF TRBV30 TRBD2 NA TRBJ2-2
TGTGCCAGCAGCTCGTCGGGGTTGAGCACCGGGGAGCTGTTTTTT CASSSSGLSTGELFF TRBV7-3 NA NA TRBJ2-2
TGTGCCAGCAGTGATCATTTGGGCAGGGTTAATAGCTATGGCTACACCTTC CASSDHLGRVNSYGYTF TRBV2 NA NA TRBJ1-2
TGTGCCAGCTCACCAAACCCTCAACTCACTAGCAATGAGCAGTTCTTC CASSPNPQLTSNEQFF TRBV18 NA NA TRBJ2-1
TGTGCCACCAGCAGGGGTGGGACAGGGTGGCGAGAGACCCAGTACTTC CATSRGGTGWRETQYF TRBV15 TRBD1 NA TRBJ2-5
TGCAGTGCCATGGACAGTTACGAGCAGTACTTC CSAMDSYEQYF TRBV20-1 NA NA TRBJ2-7
TGTGCCAGCAGTCCCGCGACCGGGACAGGTATCCTCTACACCTTC CASSPATGTGILYTF TRBV28 TRBD1 few TRBJ1-2
TGTGCCAGCAGGTCTACAGGGATGCAAAGTCAGCCCCAGCATTTT CASRSTGMQSQPQHF TRBV6-5 NA few TRBJ1-5
TGTGCCACCTCGGACAGGGGATACGAGCAGTACTTC CATSDRGYEQYF TRBV19 TRBD1 NA TRBJ2-7
TGTGCCAGCAGCGTAGCTCGAGACAGGGGGTCCTCTGGAAACACCATATATTTT CASSVARDRGSSGNTIYF TRBV9 TRBD1 NA TRBJ1-3
TGTGCCAGTAGTATTTTGACAGGGGGACTTAACTATGGCTACACCTTC CASSILTGGLNYGYTF TRBV19 TRBD1 few TRBJ1-2
TGTGCCAGGGACGTCGGGACAGGGACCGGGGAGCTGTTTTTT CARDVGTGTGELFF TRBV30 TRBD1 few TRBJ2-2
TGTGCCAGCAGCGGGACTAGCGGGGGGGATTCCTACAATGAGCAGTTCTTC CASSGTSGGDSYNEQFF TRBV9 TRBD2 NA TRBJ2-1
TGTGCCAGCAGGAAGACGAAAGCGGGAGTTTTGGATGAGCAGTTCTTC CASRKTKAGVLDEQFF TRBV7-8 TRBD2 NA TRBJ2-1
TGCGCCAGCAGCCAAGAGGCGACAGGGTTTGGAAACACCATATATTTT CASSQEATGFGNTIYF TRBV4-1 TRBD1 NA TRBJ1-3
TGTGCCACTCGGACAGGGACCCCTTATGGCTACACCTTC CATRTGTPYGYTF TRBV19 TRBD1 few TRBJ1-2
TGCGCCAGCAGCCCCGTCTCAGGGGCATACGAGCAGTACTTC CASSPVSGAYEQYF TRBV4-1 NA NA TRBJ2-7
TGTGCCAGCTCACCGGCAGGGGGCAAGGGTACGCAGTATTTT CASSPAGGKGTQYF TRBV18 TRBD1 NA TRBJ2-3
TGTGCCACCAACAGTTTCTACGAGCAGTACTTC CATNSFYEQYF TRBV28 NA NA TRBJ2-7
TGCGCCAGCAGCTTGACAGGGGGCCCCCCTCAAGAGACCCAGTACTTC CASSLTGGPPQETQYF TRBV5-1 TRBD1 NA TRBJ2-5
TGTGCCAGCAGTCCACAGGGGGCCGATCAGCCCCAGCATTTT CASSPQGADQPQHF TRBV2 TRBD1 NA TRBJ1-5
TGTGCCAGCAGCGCCGGGGGGGGGTCCGAGCAGTACTTC CASSAGGGSEQYF TRBV5-4 TRBD2 NA TRBJ2-7
TGTGCCAGCAGCGCACAGGGGAACACTGAAGCTTTCTTT CASSAQGNTEAFF TRBV9 NA NA TRBJ1-1
TGTGCCAGCAGTCCAGGATACAATCAGCCCCAGCATTTT CASSPGYNQPQHF TRBV27 NA NA TRBJ1-5
TGTGCCAGCAGTGAAGCAGCGGGGGGGCCCGGGGAGCTGTTTTTT CASSEAAGGPGELFF TRBV6-1 TRBD2 few TRBJ2-2
TGTGCCAGCAGCACCGAATTACAGGGACTAATCTCCCACTACGAGCAGTACTTC CASSTELQGLISHYEQYF TRBV7-2 NA few TRBJ2-7
TGCGCCAGCAGTGAGTCTGGGGGGATAGAGACCCAGTACTTC CASSESGGIETQYF TRBV10-1 NA NA TRBJ2-5
TGTGCCAGCAGTTTCAATGACGAGCAGTACTTC CASSFNDEQYF TRBV6-6 NA NA TRBJ2-7
TGTGCCAGCAGCTTGGGGACAACTAACTATGGCTACACCTTC CASSLGTTNYGYTF TRBV5-4 NA few TRBJ1-2
TGTGCCAGCAGTTACGGGACAGGCCCCTACGAGCAGTACTTC CASSYGTGPYEQYF TRBV27 TRBD1 NA TRBJ2-7
TGTGCCAGCAGCCGGGATAGCGGAATGCGTAATTTGGGGCAGTACTTC CASSRDSGMRNLGQYF TRBV5-5 NA NA TRBJ2-7
TGTGCCAGCAGCCGGACTAGCCAAGATTCCTACGAGCAGTACTTC CASSRTSQDSYEQYF TRBV7-9 TRBD2 NA TRBJ2-7
TGTGCCACCTTGGACAGGCTTTATGGCTACACCTTC CATLDRLYGYTF TRBV13 TRBD1 NA TRBJ1-2
TGTGCCAGCAGTCGGGGACTCCCGGAGAGTAGCACAGATACGCAGTATTTT CASSRGLPESSTDTQYF TRBV11-3 NA NA TRBJ2-3
TGTGCCAGCAGCGTAGGACAGGGGTTCCCCAAGAAAGCTGGGGCCAACGTCCTGACTTTC CASSVGQGFPKKAGANVLTF TRBV9 TRBD1 NA TRBJ2-6
TGTGCCAGCAGCGCACCTTGGGGGGGGGAGCAGTACTTC CASSAPWGGEQYF TRBV7-2 TRBD2 NA TRBJ2-7
TGTGCCAGCAGCCCCGGACAGGACCCTGAAGCTTTCTTT CASSPGQDPEAFF TRBV9 TRBD1 NA TRBJ1-1
TGTGCCAGCAGCTTACCGACAGATGACATGAACACTGAAGCTTTCTTT CASSLPTDDMNTEAFF TRBV7-2 NA NA TRBJ1-1
TGCGCCAGCAGCCGCCAACTAGCGGGAGAAGCAGATACGCAGTATTTT CASSRQLAGEADTQYF TRBV4-3 TRBD2 NA TRBJ2-3
TGCGCCAGCAGCAAAGGGCCCCAGACAGAGATCTCCTACGAGCAGTACTTC CASSKGPQTEISYEQYF TRBV4-1 NA NA TRBJ2-7
TGTGCCAGCAGCTTTAGCGGGGGGACCGGGGAGCTGTTTTTT CASSFSGGTGELFF TRBV7-6 TRBD2 NA TRBJ2-2
TGTGCCAGCAGCCAAAGGTTCCGGGGCACTGAAGCTTTCTTT CASSQRFRGTEAFF TRBV28 NA NA TRBJ1-1
TGTGCCAGCAGTTTTAGCGGGGGATACACAGATACGCAGTATTTT CASSFSGGYTDTQYF TRBV6-5 TRBD2 NA TRBJ2-3
TGTGCCAGCAGCTTGGGAGTGCCCGGGGAGCTGTTTTTT CASSLGVPGELFF TRBV7-9 NA NA TRBJ2-2
TGTGCCAGCAGTGAATCGGGGGAAAGGGATCAGCCCCAGCATTTT CASSESGERDQPQHF TRBV25-1 NA NA TRBJ1-5
TGCGCCAGCAGCCAAGATCGCGCAGGATCGGACAATGAGCAGTTCTTC CASSQDRAGSDNEQFF TRBV4-1 NA NA TRBJ2-1
TGTGCCAGCAGTAAAGGTCCCCCAGGACTAGCGGGAGAGGGCGGCATTCAGTACTTC CASSKGPPGLAGEGGIQYF TRBV19 TRBD2 NA TRBJ2-4
TGTGCCAGCAGTTCCTACGCAGGGGACAGGGGCCTCTCTGGAAACACCATATATTTT CASSSYAGDRGLSGNTIYF TRBV28 TRBD1 once TRBJ1-3